This is a list of T cell receptor beta chains from one sample in a study of radiotherapy plus CTLA-4 blockade in lung cancer. The method was immunoSEQ multiplex PCR; TCRdb's version includes in-frame clones alone and lacks a portion of them. The table lists roughly 110,000 clones, roughly 84% of them singletons. The sample in question was peripheral blood, obtained from a patient treated with radiotherapy plus ipilimumab. These receptors all stem from a human donor with non-small cell lung cancer that progressed on radiotherapy plus ipilimumab. Some clones in this sample may be carry-over from other donors' samples. Both conserved end residues are part of each CDR3. D genes are given only for firm matches.

TRBJ1-1	NA	TRBV12-5	CASGLTESPEAFF
TRBJ1-5	TRBD1	TRBV28	CASSRGAALGTDSNQPQHF
TRBJ2-3	NA	TRBV7-3	CASSDPDGLKGTQYF
TRBJ2-5	NA	TRBV28	CASSLLGQETQYF
TRBJ1-1	NA	TRBV7-9	CASSVGQIEAFF
TRBJ1-1	TRBD1	TRBV5-1	CASSKDRGQGINTEAFF
TRBJ1-2	TRBD1	TRBV6-1	CASSEMGQGAFYGYTF
TRBJ2-7	NA	TRBV11-3	CASSLLSEQYF
TRBJ2-1	NA	TRBV6-5	CASSYSNEQFF
TRBJ2-2	NA	TRBV28	CASSLGAGTGELFF
TRBJ1-5	TRBD1	TRBV19	CASSIVHRGSWQPQHF
TRBJ1-6	TRBD1	TRBV5-6	CASSFGRGTYNSPLHF
TRBJ2-1	NA	TRBV2	CASVGRGGNEQFF
TRBJ2-1	NA	TRBV5-1	CASSPDFSQFF
TRBJ1-2	NA	TRBV11-1	CASSLSGDGSGYTF
TRBJ1-6	TRBD1	TRBV6-5	CASSYGTGASPLHF
TRBJ1-4	NA	TRBV11-2	CASSRALLSEKLFF
TRBJ1-4	NA	TRBV4-2	CASSQNRVRSDEKLFF
TRBJ2-1	NA	TRBV6-9	CASISGGTLSNEQFF
TRBJ1-4	NA	TRBV5-1	CASSLGTVNEKLFF
TRBJ2-1	NA	TRBV5-4	CASHSQRGADEQFF
TRBJ2-3	NA	TRBV4-2	CASSQNLRHRETDTQYF
TRBJ1-2	TRBD1	TRBV11-2	CASSPQTGVGYTF
TRBJ1-5	NA	TRBV7-8	CASSLARLDQPQHF
TRBJ1-1	TRBD1	TRBV7-9	CASSLGQGGGTNTEAFF
TRBJ1-5	NA	TRBV28	CASSSHGQTSNQPQHF
TRBJ1-3	NA	TRBV6-1	CATVRDSGNTIYF
TRBJ2-2	TRBD2	TRBV11-3	CASSFLAAGELFF
TRBJ2-5	TRBD2	TRBV5-1	CASSLTSGAVETQYF
TRBJ1-1	NA	TRBV2	CASSEDRAQAEAFF
TRBJ2-2	NA	TRBV5-8	CASSFLNTGELFF
TRBJ1-6	TRBD1	TRBV28	CASSPLDRDNSPLHF
TRBJ1-6	TRBD1	TRBV5-1	CASSPDRPSSYNSPLHF
TRBJ1-6	NA	TRBV4-2	CASSQDTYSYNSPLHF
TRBJ2-7	TRBD1	TRBV11-1	CASSQDRGEQYF
TRBJ1-1	NA	TRBV4-3	CASSQDFNGNTEAFF
TRBJ2-2	NA	TRBV2	CASSDRGTGELFF
TRBJ1-5	NA	TRBV7-3	CASSWDGPNQPQHF
TRBJ1-5	NA	TRBV28	CASSSPLTRDNQPQHF
TRBJ2-7	TRBD1	TRBV7-2	CASSRIQGAPEQYF
NA	NA	TRBV27	CASRAPGPRFYEQYF
TRBJ2-5	NA	TRBV7-2	CASSLASSGYGETQYF
TRBJ1-2	TRBD1	TRBV18	CASSPDRANYGYTF
TRBJ2-5	NA	TRBV2	CASIEAGRETQYF
TRBJ2-4	NA	TRBV5-4	CASSLDRSPNIQYF
TRBJ2-7	TRBD2	TRBV9	CASSVDTSGEWEQYF